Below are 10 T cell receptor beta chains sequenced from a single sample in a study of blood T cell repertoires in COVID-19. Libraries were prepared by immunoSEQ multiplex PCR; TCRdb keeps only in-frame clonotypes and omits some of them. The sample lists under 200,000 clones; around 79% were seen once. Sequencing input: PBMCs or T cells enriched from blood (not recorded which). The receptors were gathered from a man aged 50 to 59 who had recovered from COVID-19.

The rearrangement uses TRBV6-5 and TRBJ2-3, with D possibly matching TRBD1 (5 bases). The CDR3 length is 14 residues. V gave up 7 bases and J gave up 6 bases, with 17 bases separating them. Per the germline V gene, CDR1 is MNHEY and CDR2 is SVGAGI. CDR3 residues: CASTPRLRQDTQYF. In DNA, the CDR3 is TGTGCCAGCACCCCTCGGTTGAGACAGGATACGCAGTATTTT.

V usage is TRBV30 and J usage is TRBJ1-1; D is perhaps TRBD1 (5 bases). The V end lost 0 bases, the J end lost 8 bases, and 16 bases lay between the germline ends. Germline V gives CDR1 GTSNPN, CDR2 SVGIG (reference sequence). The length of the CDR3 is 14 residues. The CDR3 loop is CAWSVGGALPEAFF. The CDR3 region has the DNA TGTGCCTGGAGTGTCGGCGGGGCCCTTCCAGAAGCTTTCTTT.

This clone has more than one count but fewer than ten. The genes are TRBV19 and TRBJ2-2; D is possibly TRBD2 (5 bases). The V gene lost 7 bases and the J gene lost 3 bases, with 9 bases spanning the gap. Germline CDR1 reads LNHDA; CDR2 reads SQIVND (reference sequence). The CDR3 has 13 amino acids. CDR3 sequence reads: CASTRGYTGELFF. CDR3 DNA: TGTGCCAGTACCCGGGGTTACACCGGGGAGCTGTTTTTT.

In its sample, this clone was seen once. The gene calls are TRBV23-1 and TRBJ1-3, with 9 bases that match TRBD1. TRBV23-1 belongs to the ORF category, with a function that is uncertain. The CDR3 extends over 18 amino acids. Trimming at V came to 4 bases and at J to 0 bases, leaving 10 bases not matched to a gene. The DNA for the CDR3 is TGCGCCAGCAGTCCGAAGGACAGGGGAAGCATCTCTGGAAACACCATATATTTT. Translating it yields CASSPKDRGSISGNTIYF.

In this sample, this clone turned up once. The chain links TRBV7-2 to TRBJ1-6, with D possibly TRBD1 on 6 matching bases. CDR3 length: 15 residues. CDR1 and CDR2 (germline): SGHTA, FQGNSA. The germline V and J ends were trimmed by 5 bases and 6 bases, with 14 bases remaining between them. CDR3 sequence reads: CASSALTGFNSPLHF. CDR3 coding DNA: TGTGCCAGCAGCGCACTCACAGGGTTTAATTCACCCCTCCACTTT. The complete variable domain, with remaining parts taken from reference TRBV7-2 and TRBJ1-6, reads GAGVSQSPSNKVTEKGKDVELRCDPISGHTALYWYRQSLGQGLEFLIYFQGNSAPDKSGLPSDRFSAERTGGSVSTLTIQRTQQEDSAVYLCASSALTGFNSPLHFGNGTRLTVT.

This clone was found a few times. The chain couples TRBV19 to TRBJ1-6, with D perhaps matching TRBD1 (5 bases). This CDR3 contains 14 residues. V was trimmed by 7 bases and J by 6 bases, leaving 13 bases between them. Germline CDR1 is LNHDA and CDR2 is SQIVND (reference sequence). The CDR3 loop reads CASNHRSRNSPLHF. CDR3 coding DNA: TGTGCCAGTAACCACAGGAGTCGTAATTCACCCCTCCACTTT. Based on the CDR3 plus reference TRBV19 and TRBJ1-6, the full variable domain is DGGITQSPKYLFRKEGQNVTLSCEQNLNHDAMYWYRQDPGQGLRLIYYSQIVNDFQKGDIAEGYSVSREKKESFPLTVTSAQKNPTAFYLCASNHRSRNSPLHFGNGTRLTVT.

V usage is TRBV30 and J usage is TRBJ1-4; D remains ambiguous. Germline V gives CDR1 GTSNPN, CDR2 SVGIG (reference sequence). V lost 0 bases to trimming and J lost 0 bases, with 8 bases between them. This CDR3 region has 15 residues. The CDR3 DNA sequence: TGTGCCTGGAGTGTATGGGCTCCAACTAATGAAAAACTGTTTTTT. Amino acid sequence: CAWSVWAPTNEKLFF.

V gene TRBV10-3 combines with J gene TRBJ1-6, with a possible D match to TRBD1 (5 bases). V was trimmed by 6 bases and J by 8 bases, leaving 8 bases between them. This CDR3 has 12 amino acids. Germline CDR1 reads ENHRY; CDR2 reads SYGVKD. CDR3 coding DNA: TGTGCCATCAGCTCGACAGATTCACCCCTCCACTTT. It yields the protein CAISSTDSPLHF.

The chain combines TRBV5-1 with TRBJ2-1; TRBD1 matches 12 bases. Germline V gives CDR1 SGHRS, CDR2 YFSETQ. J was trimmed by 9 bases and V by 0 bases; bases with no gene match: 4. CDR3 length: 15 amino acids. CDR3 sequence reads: CASSLGGTGGTEQFF. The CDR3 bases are TGCGCCAGCAGCTTGGGAGGGACAGGGGGCACTGAGCAGTTCTTC. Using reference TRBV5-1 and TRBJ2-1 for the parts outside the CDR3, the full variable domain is KAGVTQTPRYLIKTRGQQVTLSCSPISGHRSVSWYQQTPGQGLQFLFEYFSETQRNKGNFPGRFSGRQFSNSRSEMNVSTLELGDSALYLCASSLGGTGGTEQFFGPGTRLTVL.

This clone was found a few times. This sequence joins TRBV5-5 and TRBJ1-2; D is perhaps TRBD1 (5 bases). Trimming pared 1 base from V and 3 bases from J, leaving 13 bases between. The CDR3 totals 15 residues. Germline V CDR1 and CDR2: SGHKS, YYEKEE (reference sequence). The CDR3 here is CASSLLPPQDYGYTF. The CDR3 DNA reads TGTGCCAGCAGCTTGTTGCCCCCACAGGACTATGGCTACACCTTC.